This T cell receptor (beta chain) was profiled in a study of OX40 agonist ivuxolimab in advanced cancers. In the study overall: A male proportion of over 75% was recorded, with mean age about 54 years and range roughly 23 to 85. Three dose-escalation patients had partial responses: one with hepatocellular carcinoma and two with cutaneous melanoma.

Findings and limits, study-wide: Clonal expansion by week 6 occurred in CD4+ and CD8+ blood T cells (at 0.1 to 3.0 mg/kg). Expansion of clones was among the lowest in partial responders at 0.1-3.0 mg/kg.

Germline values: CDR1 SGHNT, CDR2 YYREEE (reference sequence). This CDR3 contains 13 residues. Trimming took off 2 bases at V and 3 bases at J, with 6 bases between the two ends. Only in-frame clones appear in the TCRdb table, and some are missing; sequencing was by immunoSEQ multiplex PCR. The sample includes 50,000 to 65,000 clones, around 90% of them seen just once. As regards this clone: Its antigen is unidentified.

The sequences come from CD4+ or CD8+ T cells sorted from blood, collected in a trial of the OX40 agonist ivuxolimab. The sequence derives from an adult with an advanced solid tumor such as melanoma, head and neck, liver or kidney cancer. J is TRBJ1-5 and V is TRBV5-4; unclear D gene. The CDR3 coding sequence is TGTGCCAGCAGCTTCGGGTACAATCAGCCCCAGCATTTT. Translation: CASSFGYNQPQHF. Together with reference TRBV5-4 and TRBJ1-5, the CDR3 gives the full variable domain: ETGVTQSPTHLIKTRGQQVTLRCSSQSGHNTVSWYQQALGQGPQFIFQYYREEENGRGNFPPRFSGLQFPNYSSELNVNALELDDSALYLCASSFGYNQPQHFGDGTRLSIL.